A single sample gave rise to the 5 T cell receptor beta chains below, sequenced in a study of OX40 agonist ivuxolimab in advanced cancers. Sequencing was performed with immunoSEQ multiplex PCR; in TCRdb, only in-frame clones are kept and a portion is missing. The repertoire consists of roughly 49,000 clones, with around 82% occurring once and the leading ten covering 3%. This specimen consisted of CD4+ or CD8+ T cells sorted from blood, obtained in a trial of the OX40 agonist ivuxolimab. The source of these receptors is an adult with an advanced solid tumor such as melanoma, head and neck, liver or kidney cancer.

J is TRBJ2-3 and V is TRBV27, with 8 bases matching TRBD1. The CDR3 is made up of 14 amino acids. Germline CDR1 is MNHEY and CDR2 is SMNVEV (reference sequence). Trimming at V came to 6 bases and at J to 2 bases, leaving 4 bases not matched to a gene. This CDR3 reads CASRDRGHTDTQYF. The CDR3 DNA is TGTGCCAGCAGAGACAGGGGCCACACAGATACGCAGTATTTT.

The chain employs TRBV4-2 and TRBJ1-4, with D unclear. The CDR3 consists of 15 residues. V was clipped by 4 bases and J by 6 bases, with 15 bases between them. Per germline, CDR1 LGHNA and CDR2 YNFKEQ. The CDR3 nucleotides are TGTGCCAGCAGCCCCCGCCAGGATCCCTATGAAAAACTGTTTTTT. Its translation is CASSPRQDPYEKLFF.

Only a few counts were recorded for this clone. The chain is built from TRBV5-6 and TRBJ1-3; no definite D call. Trimming stripped 3 bases from V and 0 bases from J, with 13 bases between. This CDR3 spans 16 amino acids. Germline assignment: CDR1 SGHDT and CDR2 YYEEEE. The CDR3 nucleotides read TGTGCCAGCAGCTGGAGGGCCCCATCCTCTGGAAACACCATATATTTT. It is translated as CASSWRAPSSGNTIYF.

Points on this clone: Mismatch with germline at one junction end may stem from a read error. The chain couples TRBV5-1 to TRBJ2-7, with D possibly being TRBD1 (5 bases). The CDR3 is 16 amino acids. Germline V lookup: CDR1 SGHRS, CDR2 YFSETQ. In DNA form, the CDR3 reads TGCGCCAGCAGTCTTTCCCTGACAGCAACCTCCTTCGAGCAGTACTTC. This encodes CASSLSLTATSFEQYF.

J is TRBJ1-1 and V is TRBV5-1; the D gene is possibly TRBD1 (5 bases). The CDR3 contains 12 residues. CDR1 SGHRS and CDR2 YFSETQ come from the germline V gene. V lost 0 bases, J lost 7 bases, and 7 bases lay in between. The DNA of the CDR3 is TGCGCCAGCAGCTTGGCAGGACATGAAGCTTTCTTT. Translated: CASSLAGHEAFF.